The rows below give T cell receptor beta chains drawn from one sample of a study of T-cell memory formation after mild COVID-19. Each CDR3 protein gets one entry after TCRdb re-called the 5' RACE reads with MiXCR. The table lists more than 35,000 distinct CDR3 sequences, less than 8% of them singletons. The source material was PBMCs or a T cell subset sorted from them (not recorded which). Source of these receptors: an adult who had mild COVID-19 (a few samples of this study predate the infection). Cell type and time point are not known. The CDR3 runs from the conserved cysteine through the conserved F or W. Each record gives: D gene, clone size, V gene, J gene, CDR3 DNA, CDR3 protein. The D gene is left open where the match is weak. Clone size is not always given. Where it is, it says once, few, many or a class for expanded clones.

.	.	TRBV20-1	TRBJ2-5	TGCAGTGCTACCGGGACGGGGCCCTACCAAGAGACCCAGTACTTC	CSATGTGPYQETQYF
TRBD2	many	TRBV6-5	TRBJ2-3	TGTGCCAGCAGTTACTCTAGGACTAGCGGGAAGACTAGCACAGATACGCAGTATTTT	CASSYSRTSGKTSTDTQYF
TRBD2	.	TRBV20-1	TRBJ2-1	TGCAGTGCTAGAACCGGGACTAGCGGGTCCCAAGCGGGACCCTACAATGAGCAGTTCTTC	CSARTGTSGSQAGPYNEQFF
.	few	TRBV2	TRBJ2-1	TGTGCCAGCAGGGGACTTTTCAATGAGCAGTTCTTC	CASRGLFNEQFF
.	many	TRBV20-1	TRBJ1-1	TGCAGTGCTAGCCGTTCGGGGGTTGAGACTGAAGCTTTCTTT	CSASRSGVETEAFF
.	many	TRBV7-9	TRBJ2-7	TGTGCCAGCAGCCCCCCCTTGGGGGGCAGCTACGAGCAGTACTTC	CASSPPLGGSYEQYF
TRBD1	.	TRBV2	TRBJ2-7	TGTGCCAGCAGTGACCGTACTACAGGGGTGCAGTACTTC	CASSDRTTGVQYF
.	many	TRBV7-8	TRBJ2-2	TGTGCCAGCAGCTTAGACAGGATGAACACCGGGGAGCTGTTTTTT	CASSLDRMNTGELFF
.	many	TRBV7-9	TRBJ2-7	TGTGCCAGCAGCTCAGATACCATCTACGAGCAGTACTTC	CASSSDTIYEQYF
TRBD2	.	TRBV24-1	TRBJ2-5	TGTGCCACCAGTGATTTCAAGCAGGCGGGAGTCCAAGAGACCCAGTACTTC	CATSDFKQAGVQETQYF
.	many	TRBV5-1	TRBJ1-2	TGCGCCAGCAGCTTGCCAGGAACGTCTAACTATGGCTACACCTTC	CASSLPGTSNYGYTF
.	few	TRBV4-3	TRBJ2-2	TGCGCCAGCAGAATTTCCGAGGCGAACACCGGGGAGCTGTTTTTT	CASRISEANTGELFF
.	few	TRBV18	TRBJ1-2	TGTGCCAGCTCACCAACAGGGTTTGGCTATGGCTACACCTTC	CASSPTGFGYGYTF
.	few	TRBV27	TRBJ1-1	TGTGCCAGCAGTCCTCGACAGGTTGGCACTGAAGCTTTCTTT	CASSPRQVGTEAFF
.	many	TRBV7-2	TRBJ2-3	TGTGCCAGCAGCACGGGGGGCACAGATACGCAGTATTTT	CASSTGGTDTQYF
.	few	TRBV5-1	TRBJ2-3	TGCGCCAGCAGCCCGTCGTGGGGGGGGCAAGGCACAGATACGCAGTATTTT	CASSPSWGGQGTDTQYF
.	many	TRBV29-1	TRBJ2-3	TGCAGCGTTGAAGCCCTATATAGTGCAACAGATACGCAGTATTTT	CSVEALYSATDTQYF
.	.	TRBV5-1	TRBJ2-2	TGCGCCAGCGCGGCAGGCAGGGGAGGAACCGGGGAGCTGTTTTTT	CASAAGRGGTGELFF
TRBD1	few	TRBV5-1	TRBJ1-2	TGCGCCAGCAGCTTAGGGACAGGGGGCAGCTATGGCTACACCTTC	CASSLGTGGSYGYTF
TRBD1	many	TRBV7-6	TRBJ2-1	TGTGCCAGCAGCTTATCCGGGACAGGGGTCCCCAATGAGCAGTTCTTC	CASSLSGTGVPNEQFF
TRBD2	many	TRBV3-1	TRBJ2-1	TGTGCCAGCAGTCCTAGCGGGAGAGTCTACAATGAGCAGTTCTTC	CASSPSGRVYNEQFF
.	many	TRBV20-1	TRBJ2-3	TGCAGTGCCAGGAACTTAGCGCTTAGCACAGATACGCAGTATTTT	CSARNLALSTDTQYF
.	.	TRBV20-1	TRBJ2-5	TGCAGTGCTCGAGCTGGACCCCAGACCCAGTACTTC	CSARAGPQTQYF
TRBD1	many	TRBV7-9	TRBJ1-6	TGTGCCAGCAGCTCCGGACAGGGTTTCTATAATTCACCCCTCCACTTT	CASSSGQGFYNSPLHF
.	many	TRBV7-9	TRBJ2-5	TGTGCCAGCAGCCGGAAGGCGGTCGAAGAGACCCAGTACTTC	CASSRKAVEETQYF
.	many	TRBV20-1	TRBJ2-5	TGCAGTGCTAGAGATCGGGGTAAAGAGACCCAGTACTTC	CSARDRGKETQYF
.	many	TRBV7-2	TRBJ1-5	TGTGCCAGCGGGCCGGCGGTTGGCAATCAGCCCCAGCATTTT	CASGPAVGNQPQHF
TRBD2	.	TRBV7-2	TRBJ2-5	TGTGCCAGCAGCGCCGGACTAGCGGGAGTAGAGACCCAGTACTTC	CASSAGLAGVETQYF
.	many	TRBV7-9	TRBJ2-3	TGTGCCAGCAGCACCCAACTCCCTGGGCGGAGAATCACAGATACGCAGTATTTT	CASSTQLPGRRITDTQYF
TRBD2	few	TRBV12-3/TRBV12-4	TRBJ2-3	TGTGCCAGCAGTTGGGGACTAGCGGCGGGCACAGATACGCAGTATTTT	CASSWGLAAGTDTQYF
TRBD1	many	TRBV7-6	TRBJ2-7	TGTGCCAGCAGCTCCGGGACAGGGTCCTACGAGCAGTACTTC	CASSSGTGSYEQYF
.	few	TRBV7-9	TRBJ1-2	TGTGCCAGCAGCCCACCTTCGCTCAGGGTAACTGGCTACACCTTC	CASSPPSLRVTGYTF
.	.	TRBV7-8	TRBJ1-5	TGTGCCAGCAGCTTAGCGAGACAGGAAGATCAGCCCCAGCATTTT	CASSLARQEDQPQHF
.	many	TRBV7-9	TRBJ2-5	TGTGCCAGCAGCTCCGACGTGGAGACCCAGTACTTC	CASSSDVETQYF
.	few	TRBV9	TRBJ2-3	TGTGCCAGCAGGAGGACACCGACTCCTACTAGCACAGATACGCAGTATTTT	CASRRTPTPTSTDTQYF
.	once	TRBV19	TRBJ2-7	TGTGCCAGTCCGACCGGGCCTGTCTACGAGCAGTACTTC	CASPTGPVYEQYF
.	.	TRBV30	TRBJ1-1	TGTGCCTGCGAGGGGCAGGGGAACACTGAAGCTTTCTTT	CACEGQGNTEAFF
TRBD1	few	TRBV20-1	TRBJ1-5	TGCAGTGCTAGAGATCGCCGGGGACAGGCGTATAGCAATCAGCCCCAGCATTTT	CSARDRRGQAYSNQPQHF
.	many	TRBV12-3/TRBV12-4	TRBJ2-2	TGTGCCAGCAGTTTAGCCGGGGCTAACACCGGGGAGCTGTTTTTT	CASSLAGANTGELFF
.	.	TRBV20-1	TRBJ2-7	TGCAGTGCTAGAGATGGGAGCGGACCCTCCTACGAGCAGTACTTC	CSARDGSGPSYEQYF
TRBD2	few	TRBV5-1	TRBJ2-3	TGCGCCAGCAGCGCCCGCGGGGGGAACACAGATACGCAGTATTTT	CASSARGGNTDTQYF
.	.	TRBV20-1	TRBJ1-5	TGCAGTACTGACGGGGGCAATCAGCCCCAGCATTTT	CSTDGGNQPQHF
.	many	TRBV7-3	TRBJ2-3	TGTGCCAGCAGCTTCCGGGTGGCAGATACGCAGTATTTT	CASSFRVADTQYF
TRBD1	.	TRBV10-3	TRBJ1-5	TGTGCCATCAGTGACAGGGGGAGCAATCAGCCCCAGCATTTT	CAISDRGSNQPQHF
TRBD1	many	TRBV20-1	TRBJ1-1	TGCAGTGCTAGACCGCCGACTACGTACAGGGGAAGGAACACTGAAGCTTTCTTT	CSARPPTTYRGRNTEAFF
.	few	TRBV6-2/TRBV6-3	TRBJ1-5	TGTGCCAGCAGCGACGAAATGAGGGTATCCTTATCGGGCAATCAGCCCCAGCATTTT	CASSDEMRVSLSGNQPQHF